This TCR beta chain was captured by sequencing in a study of beta chain features in type 1 diabetes. In its sample, this clone was seen a few times. The V segment lost 0 bases and the J segment 2 bases; nucleotides outside the gene matches: 2. The CDR3 sequence is 16 residues long. Germline loops: CDR1 SGHNT, CDR2 YYREEE (reference sequence). Expressed TCRB transcripts were sequenced after all isolated RNA was converted to cDNA. Some clones are missing from TCRdb's copy, which holds only in-frame ones; the method was immunoSEQ multiplex PCR. In the table there are hundreds of thousands of clones, around 28% of which are singletons.

The sequence came from a man between 18 and 29 years old in good health. The sample taken for sequencing was naive CD4+ T cells from blood. The chain recombines TRBV5-4 with TRBJ2-6, with 7 nucleotides matching TRBD2. The CDR3 region is CASSLARGAGANVLTF. The CDR3 DNA sequence: TGTGCCAGCAGCTTGGCCCGGGGGGCTGGGGCCAACGTCCTGACTTTC.